Listed below are T cell receptor beta chains from one sample, sequenced in a study of cytomegalovirus exposure and HLA in healthy donors. Here immunoSEQ multiplex PCR was the method, and the copy in TCRdb shows in-frame clones only, minus some. The sample lists about 50,000 clones, roughly 92% seen once, with 1.4% in the top ten. Sequencing was performed on PBMCs. The receptor set was obtained from a man between 18 and 29 years old in good health and CMV-seronegative. Each CDR3 is given with its conserved first and last residue. D genes are given only for firm matches. Size is stated for part of the rows, as once, few or many counts, or as a class when the clone is expanded.

v_call: TRBV28; j_call: TRBJ2-5; d_call: TRBD1; clone_size: .; cdr3_nt: TGTGCCAGCAGTTCGATTTTGGCAGGGGGTCTCCAAGAGACCCAGTACTTC; cdr3_aa: CASSSILAGGLQETQYF
v_call: TRBV7-9; j_call: TRBJ1-1; d_call: .; clone_size: .; cdr3_nt: TGTGCCAGCAGCTTGATGGCCGACACTGAAGCTTTCTTT; cdr3_aa: CASSLMADTEAFF
v_call: TRBV7-2; j_call: TRBJ2-3; d_call: .; clone_size: .; cdr3_nt: TGTGCCAGCAGCTTACTCATTGGGGGGAGCACAGATACGCAGTATTTT; cdr3_aa: CASSLLIGGSTDTQYF
v_call: TRBV13; j_call: TRBJ1-4; d_call: TRBD1; clone_size: .; cdr3_nt: TGTGCCAGCAGCACCCGGGACAGGCGGAATGAAAAACTGTTTTTT; cdr3_aa: CASSTRDRRNEKLFF
v_call: TRBV28; j_call: TRBJ1-1; d_call: .; clone_size: .; cdr3_nt: TGTGCCAGCAGTTTAAATTCAGTTATGAACACTGAAGCTTTCTTT; cdr3_aa: CASSLNSVMNTEAFF
v_call: TRBV15; j_call: TRBJ2-1; d_call: .; clone_size: .; cdr3_nt: TGTGCCACCAGCAGAGAACACCCTACAGTGGCCCCCAATGAGCAGTTCTTC; cdr3_aa: CATSREHPTVAPNEQFF
v_call: TRBV18; j_call: TRBJ2-7; d_call: .; clone_size: .; cdr3_nt: TGTGCCAGCTCACCACCGAGCAGGTTTCCCTACGAGCAGTACTTC; cdr3_aa: CASSPPSRFPYEQYF
v_call: TRBV27; j_call: TRBJ2-1; d_call: TRBD2; clone_size: .; cdr3_nt: TGTGCCAGCAGTGTAGTAGCGGGTTCCTACAATGAGCAGTTCTTC; cdr3_aa: CASSVVAGSYNEQFF
v_call: TRBV5-1; j_call: TRBJ1-2; d_call: TRBD1; clone_size: few; cdr3_nt: TGCGCCAGCAGCTCGGGGACAGGGGCCGCCGGACTATATGGCTACACCTTC; cdr3_aa: CASSSGTGAAGLYGYTF
v_call: TRBV30; j_call: TRBJ2-7; d_call: .; clone_size: .; cdr3_nt: TGTGCCTGGAGTCCGGACATCCTGAGCTCCTACGAGCAGTACTTC; cdr3_aa: CAWSPDILSSYEQYF
v_call: TRBV18; j_call: TRBJ1-1; d_call: .; clone_size: .; cdr3_nt: TGTGCCAGCTCACCAGTCGGGGGGAGGACTGAAGCTTTCTTT; cdr3_aa: CASSPVGGRTEAFF
v_call: TRBV4-1; j_call: TRBJ2-2; d_call: TRBD2; clone_size: .; cdr3_nt: TGCGCCAGCAGCTGGCTAGCGGGAGGTGACACCGGGGAGCTGTTTTTT; cdr3_aa: CASSWLAGGDTGELFF
v_call: TRBV5-5; j_call: TRBJ1-5; d_call: .; clone_size: .; cdr3_nt: TGTGCCAGCAGCTTGGAAGGGGCGAGGCAGCCCCAGCATTTT; cdr3_aa: CASSLEGARQPQHF
v_call: TRBV6-1; j_call: TRBJ2-5; d_call: TRBD2; clone_size: .; cdr3_nt: TGTGCCAGCAAGGAAACTAGCGGGAGTAGAGAGACCCAGTACTTC; cdr3_aa: CASKETSGSRETQYF
v_call: TRBV5-6; j_call: TRBJ1-2; d_call: TRBD1; clone_size: .; cdr3_nt: TGTGCCAGCAGCCTCGGACAGGGGGGCCCCTATGGCTACACCTTC; cdr3_aa: CASSLGQGGPYGYTF
v_call: TRBV7-7; j_call: TRBJ2-5; d_call: TRBD1; clone_size: .; cdr3_nt: TGTGCTAGCAGCTTAGGCAGGGGGTCCCAAGAGACCCAGTACTTC; cdr3_aa: CASSLGRGSQETQYF
v_call: TRBV27; j_call: TRBJ2-6; d_call: .; clone_size: .; cdr3_nt: TGTGCCAGCAGTTTGTGGTCAGGACAGACCTCTGGGGCCAACGTCCTGACTTTC; cdr3_aa: CASSLWSGQTSGANVLTF
v_call: TRBV7-7; j_call: TRBJ2-7; d_call: TRBD1; clone_size: .; cdr3_nt: TGTGCTAGCAGCCCGGGACAGGGGACCTACGAGCAGTACTTC; cdr3_aa: CASSPGQGTYEQYF
v_call: TRBV28; j_call: TRBJ2-1; d_call: TRBD1; clone_size: .; cdr3_nt: TGTGCCAGCATCGACAGGGGGTACAGCTCCTACAATGAGCAGTTCTTC; cdr3_aa: CASIDRGYSSYNEQFF
v_call: TRBV7-2; j_call: TRBJ2-7; d_call: .; clone_size: .; cdr3_nt: TGTGCCAGCAGCTTATCGACTAGCTCCTACGAGCAGTACTTC; cdr3_aa: CASSLSTSSYEQYF
v_call: TRBV7-9; j_call: TRBJ2-3; d_call: TRBD2; clone_size: .; cdr3_nt: TGTGCCAGCAGCCCGACTAGCGGGTCGAACACAGATACGCAGTATTTT; cdr3_aa: CASSPTSGSNTDTQYF
v_call: TRBV28; j_call: TRBJ2-7; d_call: TRBD1; clone_size: .; cdr3_nt: TGTGCCAGCAGTGCCGGGACAGCCTACGAGCAGTACTTC; cdr3_aa: CASSAGTAYEQYF
v_call: TRBV7-8; j_call: TRBJ2-3; d_call: .; clone_size: .; cdr3_nt: TGTGCCAGCAGCTTGCGCCAGGGGAGTTGGGATACGCAGTATTTT; cdr3_aa: CASSLRQGSWDTQYF
v_call: TRBV2; j_call: TRBJ2-3; d_call: TRBD2; clone_size: .; cdr3_nt: TGTGCCACCCTCGGGACTAGCCCAGATACGCAGTATTTT; cdr3_aa: CATLGTSPDTQYF
v_call: TRBV15; j_call: TRBJ2-1; d_call: .; clone_size: .; cdr3_nt: TGTGCCACCAGCAGCCGGGTTAGCTCGAGCGATGAGCAGTTCTTC; cdr3_aa: CATSSRVSSSDEQFF
v_call: TRBV5-4; j_call: TRBJ1-1; d_call: TRBD1; clone_size: .; cdr3_nt: TGTGCCAGCAGCGCGGACAGGTTTATGAACACTGAAGCTTTCTTT; cdr3_aa: CASSADRFMNTEAFF
v_call: TRBV5-1; j_call: TRBJ2-5; d_call: TRBD2; clone_size: .; cdr3_nt: TGCGCCAGCAGCCTAGGGGCTAGCGGGGAGGAGACCCAGTACTTC; cdr3_aa: CASSLGASGEETQYF
v_call: TRBV20-1; j_call: TRBJ2-1; d_call: TRBD2; clone_size: .; cdr3_nt: TGCAGTGCTAGCGTTCTGTCTAGCGGTTTCTTC; cdr3_aa: CSASVLSSGFF
v_call: TRBV6-1; j_call: TRBJ1-1; d_call: .; clone_size: .; cdr3_nt: TGTGCCAGCAGTGAATTTCCAGAAATGAACACTGAAGCTTTCTTT; cdr3_aa: CASSEFPEMNTEAFF
v_call: TRBV5-4; j_call: TRBJ2-2; d_call: TRBD1; clone_size: .; cdr3_nt: TGTGCCAGCAGCGGCAGACAGGGTCGGTCCACCGGGGAGCTGTTTTTT; cdr3_aa: CASSGRQGRSTGELFF
v_call: TRBV6-6; j_call: TRBJ2-3; d_call: TRBD2; clone_size: few; cdr3_nt: TGTGCCAGCAGCCGGACTAGCGGGGGCACAGATACGCAGTATTTT; cdr3_aa: CASSRTSGGTDTQYF
v_call: TRBV5-3; j_call: TRBJ2-1; d_call: TRBD2; clone_size: .; cdr3_nt: TGTGCCAACTCAGCGGGAGGGGAGTACAATGAGCAGTTCTTC; cdr3_aa: CANSAGGEYNEQFF
v_call: TRBV18; j_call: TRBJ1-1; d_call: TRBD1; clone_size: .; cdr3_nt: TGTGCCAGCTCACCGGACAGGGGGAACACTGAAGCTTTCTTT; cdr3_aa: CASSPDRGNTEAFF
v_call: TRBV5-4; j_call: TRBJ2-7; d_call: .; clone_size: .; cdr3_nt: TGTGCCAGCAGCCACGGACAAGACGAGCAGTACTTC; cdr3_aa: CASSHGQDEQYF
v_call: TRBV13; j_call: TRBJ2-1; d_call: .; clone_size: .; cdr3_nt: TGTGCCAGCAGCCCTGTGGGAGAAAGTTGGAATGAGCAGTTCTTC; cdr3_aa: CASSPVGESWNEQFF
v_call: TRBV18; j_call: TRBJ2-7; d_call: TRBD1; clone_size: .; cdr3_nt: TGTGCCAGCTCACCACCGGACAGGGGCCCCTACGAGCAGTACTTC; cdr3_aa: CASSPPDRGPYEQYF
v_call: TRBV7-9; j_call: TRBJ1-3; d_call: TRBD1; clone_size: .; cdr3_nt: TGTGCCAGCAGCTCTCCCCGGGACAGGGGGAGAAACACCATATATTTT; cdr3_aa: CASSSPRDRGRNTIYF
v_call: TRBV9; j_call: TRBJ2-1; d_call: .; clone_size: .; cdr3_nt: TGTGCCAGCAGCGGGAAGACTAGTCGGGATGAGCAGTTCTTC; cdr3_aa: CASSGKTSRDEQFF
v_call: TRBV10-1; j_call: TRBJ2-5; d_call: TRBD2; clone_size: .; cdr3_nt: TGCGCCAGCAGTGGACCCTCACAACTAGCGGGAGGGATAGGAGAGACCCAGTACTTC; cdr3_aa: CASSGPSQLAGGIGETQYF
v_call: TRBV11-2; j_call: TRBJ2-3; d_call: .; clone_size: .; cdr3_nt: TGTGCCAGCAGCTTAGGACAGGTGAAAGATACGCAGTATTTT; cdr3_aa: CASSLGQVKDTQYF
v_call: TRBV7-8; j_call: TRBJ1-3; d_call: TRBD1; clone_size: .; cdr3_nt: TGTGCCAGCAGCTTAGACGTGGCAGGGGGCTTAAACACCATATATTTT; cdr3_aa: CASSLDVAGGLNTIYF
v_call: TRBV21-1; j_call: TRBJ2-1; d_call: .; clone_size: .; cdr3_nt: TGTGCCAGCAGGCATGCGGCGAGCTCCTCCGGCTTGAGCTCCTACAATGAGCAGTTCTTC; cdr3_aa: CASRHAASSSGLSSYNEQFF
v_call: TRBV28; j_call: TRBJ2-6; d_call: .; clone_size: .; cdr3_nt: TGTGCCAGCCGGGGAGGTTCCTCTGGGGCCAACGTCCTGACTTTC; cdr3_aa: CASRGGSSGANVLTF
v_call: TRBV28; j_call: TRBJ2-1; d_call: TRBD1; clone_size: .; cdr3_nt: TGTGCCAGCAGCCCCGGGACAGGGGGCGTTGAGCAGTTCTTC; cdr3_aa: CASSPGTGGVEQFF
v_call: TRBV28; j_call: TRBJ1-1; d_call: TRBD1; clone_size: once; cdr3_nt: TGTGCCAGCAGTTTAAAACAGGGGGGAGTCACTGAAGCTTTCTTT; cdr3_aa: CASSLKQGGVTEAFF
v_call: TRBV5-1; j_call: TRBJ2-2; d_call: .; clone_size: .; cdr3_nt: TGCGCCAGCAGCTTGGCCGTTATGTCCGCCGGGGAGCTGTTTTTT; cdr3_aa: CASSLAVMSAGELFF
v_call: TRBV6-1; j_call: TRBJ2-7; d_call: .; clone_size: once; cdr3_nt: TGTGCCAGCTCTGGGGACTCACAATACGAGCAGTACTTC; cdr3_aa: CASSGDSQYEQYF
v_call: TRBV5-6; j_call: TRBJ2-1; d_call: TRBD2; clone_size: .; cdr3_nt: TGTGCCAGCTTCCCGGGGCTAGCGGGAGTTGGATCCTACAATGAGCAGTTCTTC; cdr3_aa: CASFPGLAGVGSYNEQFF
v_call: TRBV10-2; j_call: TRBJ1-2; d_call: .; clone_size: .; cdr3_nt: TGCGCCAGCACCACAGCTTCGACTGGCTACACCTTC; cdr3_aa: CASTTASTGYTF
v_call: TRBV7-6; j_call: TRBJ2-5; d_call: .; clone_size: .; cdr3_nt: TGTGCCAGCAGCTTAGGAGAGGGAGAGACCCAGTACTTC; cdr3_aa: CASSLGEGETQYF